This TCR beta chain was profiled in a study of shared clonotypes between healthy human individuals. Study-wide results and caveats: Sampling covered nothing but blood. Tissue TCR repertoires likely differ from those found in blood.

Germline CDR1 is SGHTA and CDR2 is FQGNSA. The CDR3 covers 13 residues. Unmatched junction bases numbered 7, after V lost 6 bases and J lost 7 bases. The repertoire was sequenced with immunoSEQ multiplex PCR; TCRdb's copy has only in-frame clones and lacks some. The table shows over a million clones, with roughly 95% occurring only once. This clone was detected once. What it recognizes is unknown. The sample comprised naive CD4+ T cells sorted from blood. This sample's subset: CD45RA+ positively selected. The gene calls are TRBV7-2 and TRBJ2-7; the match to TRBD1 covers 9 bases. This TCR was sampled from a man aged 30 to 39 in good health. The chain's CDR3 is CASSRDRAGEQYF. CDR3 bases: TGTGCCAGCAGTCGGGACAGGGCAGGGGAGCAGTACTTC.